The 6 T cell receptor beta chains below all came from one sample that was sequenced in a study of T cell clonality in common variable immunodeficiency. Profiled with immunoSEQ multiplex PCR; TCRdb holds only in-frame clones, not every one. This sample has some 28,000 clones, each found more than once. Material: peripheral blood mononuclear cells. The receptors come from a person between 18 and 75 years old in good health.

This clone came up many times. The read stops 3 residues short of the end of the CDR3; the missing end is completed from the germline J gene. The chain recombines TRBV5-1 with TRBJ2-5; TRBD2 is a possible D gene (6 bases). Deletions cut 3 bases from V and 4 bases from J, with 16 bases between. The CDR3 contains 15 residues. Germline assignment: CDR1 SGHRS and CDR2 YFSETQ. CDR3 amino acids: CASSSSLGGGETQYF. The CDR3 bases that were read are TGCGCCAGCAGCTCATCGTTGGGGGGTGGAGAGACC.

There are a few counts of this clone. The CDR3 extends 3 residues past the end of the read, so its final part is completed from the germline J gene. The chain has TRBV7-9 and TRBJ2-3; D is unresolved. Germline CDR1 SEHNR, CDR2 FQNEAQ (reference sequence). The CDR3 has 14 amino acids. CDR3 region: CASSKDRVQETQYF. CDR3 bases read: TGTGCCAGCAGCAAAGATCGGGTCCAAGAGACG.

The sample holds many counts of this clone. From the germline J gene comes the end of the CDR3, since the read stops 3 residues before it. V usage is TRBV2 and J usage is TRBJ1-6; 8 bases match TRBD1. With V trimmed by 8 bases and J by 7 bases, 7 bases remained unmatched. Per the germline V gene, CDR1 is SNHLY and CDR2 is FYNNEI. CDR3 size: 14 residues. CDR3 bases read: TGTGCCAGCCGCCCGACAGGGGTCAATTCACCC. It translates to CASRPTGVNSP. The full-length CDR3 reads as CASRPTGVNSPLHF.

This clone was observed many times. The CDR3 end falls 3 residues outside the read, so it is completed with the germline J gene. The V gene is TRBV5-1, the J gene TRBJ2-6, with a tentative D call TRBD2 (6 bases). Trimming removed 4 bases from V and 2 bases from J, with 7 bases in between. The CDR3 sequence is 14 residues long. CDR1 is SGHRS, CDR2 YFSETQ, per germline. The CDR3 region is CASSGGAGANVLTF. CDR3 DNA (partial): TGCGCCAGCAGCGGAGGGGCTGGGGCCAACGTC.

This clone was counted ten times or more. From the germline J gene comes the end of the CDR3, since the read stops 3 residues before it. The chain links TRBV20-1 to TRBJ2-3, with 16 bases fitting TRBD2. V lost 2 bases, J lost 6 bases, and 5 bases stayed unmatched. Germline assignment: CDR1 DFQATT and CDR2 SNEGSKA (reference sequence). There are 16 residues in the CDR3. The CDR3 DNA, read in part, is TGCAGTGCTAGATCCCAGGGACTAGCGGGAGGGGATACG. Its protein product is CSARSQGLAGGDT. The whole CDR3 sequence is CSARSQGLAGGDTQYF.

This clone was seen many times. Read data end 3 residues before the CDR3 end; the end is taken from the germline J gene. The chain is built from TRBV20-1 and TRBJ1-1; unclear D gene. Germline lookup yields CDR1 DFQATT and CDR2 SNEGSKA (reference sequence). CDR3 size: 13 residues. Partial CDR3 DNA: TGCAGCGCCCCCCCCAAGGTTCAGTTCGAA. Protein sequence: CSAPPKVQFE. The CDR3 reads in full as CSAPPKVQFEAFF.